Listed below are T cell receptor beta chains from one sample, sequenced in a study of neurological immune-mediated disorders. MiXCR was run by TCRdb on the 5' RACE reads, yielding one entry per CDR3 protein. The sample shows 60,000 or so distinct CDR3 sequences, roughly 3.5% of them seen only once. The sequenced sample was PBMCs. Source of these receptors: a woman aged 60-75 years with multiple sclerosis. CDR3s leave out the opening cysteine and the closing phenylalanine or tryptophan. The order of the fields is V gene, D gene, CDR3 protein. D genes are given only for firm matches.

>TRBV9|NA
ASSVEPAGGEAF
>TRBV29-1|TRBD1
SVAPGQGNYEQY
>TRBV5-8|NA
ASSLVGTGVPPYEQY
>TRBV7-8|NA
ASSLMEGAGNEQF
>TRBV5-1|NA
ASSLEREYFGYT
>TRBV20-1|NA
SAYRKKQF
>TRBV5-1|TRBD2
ASSLNPAGVQY
>TRBV7-9|NA
ASSLGPRGVGSYNEQF
>TRBV9|TRBD1
ASSVQGAKVDEQY
>TRBV20-1|NA
SARRGGVNTEAF
>TRBV5-1|NA
ASSSELTSYEQY
>TRBV20-1|NA
SATGPPRAETQY
>TRBV20-1|TRBD2
SAKGLAEGRTDTQY
>TRBV20-1|TRBD2
SSRRGGETQY
>TRBV5-1|TRBD2
ASSLHSGTSGYTDTQY
>TRBV29-1|TRBD1
SVVWLTGDSNQPQH
>TRBV9|NA
ASSVGGGPDTDTQY
>TRBV5-1|NA
ASSLRGEYEQY
>TRBV10-3|TRBD1
AISLGQENTDTQY
>TRBV2|NA
ASTKRSQETQY
>TRBV20-1|NA
SAERVLGTLDTEAF
>TRBV28|NA
ASSWGRFGELF
>TRBV6-2/TRBV6-3|TRBD2
ASTKGLAVYNEQF
>TRBV5-1|NA
ASSLLAQTNTEAF
>TRBV12-3/TRBV12-4|NA
ASKQGANTEAF
>TRBV5-5|TRBD1
ASSWDRGPLAKNIQY
>TRBV20-1|TRBD1
SARAGTATGELF
>TRBV5-1|NA
ASSLSGNAGELF
>TRBV7-2|NA
ASSLRQGGREQF
>TRBV7-2|NA
ASSLSSVGTQY
>TRBV4-1|TRBD2
ASSRSGGVYEQY
>TRBV12-3/TRBV12-4|NA
ASSLVFGTQETQY
>TRBV7-9|NA
ASSRGGKAF
>TRBV9|NA
ASSVGAGSMGNEQF
>TRBV5-1|NA
ASSRWTAPTDTQY
>TRBV13|NA
ASSPSAGASPLH
>TRBV7-2|NA
ASSVLQGLEQY
>TRBV5-1|NA
ASSFGQPTSGNTIY
>TRBV7-2|NA
ASSFHPNQPQH
>TRBV12-3/TRBV12-4|NA
ASSPRTSFPGELF
>TRBV20-1|NA
SARPRLRTTTNTGELF
>TRBV7-8|NA
ASSRPYGTQY
>TRBV15|NA
ASGNRNNEQF
>TRBV29-1|TRBD1
SAEGQGLAEQF
>TRBV7-2|TRBD2
ASSLEGSSGYTDTQY
>TRBV20-1|NA
SARDLGATNEKLF
>TRBV20-1|NA
SARFGYQETQY
>TRBV5-1|NA
ASSLGGRSNTGELF
>TRBV28|NA
ASSFSWMNTEAF
>TRBV6-5|TRBD1
ASSYSGQGNNEQF
>TRBV28|TRBD1
ATAKYTGDGKSEAF
>TRBV6-5|TRBD1
ASSHRGLDGYT
>TRBV6-2/TRBV6-3|NA
ASSLTGRTEAF
>TRBV28|TRBD2
ASSTPSGAPSYEQY